A single sample gave rise to the 7 T cell receptor beta chains below, sequenced in a study of regulatory T cells in long-lasting Graves disease. The time point here: newly diagnosed GD, antithyroid drugs for less than 3 months. The TCR library was made from RNA that had been extracted from PBMCs in TRIzol. The TCR beta library used iRepertoire HTBI primers with Arm-PCR amplification of CDR3. TCRdb independently ran MiXCR on the multiplex PCR reads; one entry per CDR3 protein. The repertoire has around 480,000 distinct CDR3 sequences, around 15% of them found once; the top ten carry less than 15%. These records were also assigned to another study, of T cells in Graves' hyperthyroidism and ophthalmopathy.

The starting material was peripheral blood mononuclear cells (PBMCs), obtained at new diagnosis, from a patient treated with antithyroid drugs. The receptors derive from a man aged 35-49 years with Graves disease.

This clonotype was observed a few times. J is TRBJ2-7 and V is TRBV7-2, with a possible D match to TRBD1 (6 bases). This CDR3 contains 15 residues. From germline, CDR1 is SGHTA and CDR2 FQGNSA. Trimming cost V 5 bases and J 3 bases, with 17 bases left between them. The CDR3 loop reads CASSPAGAKYYEQYF. CDR3 nucleotide sequence: TGTGCCAGCAGCCCCGCAGGGGCGAAATACTACGAGCAGTACTTC.

CDR3 bases: TGTGCCAGCAGCCCCAACTCAGGGTACACTGAAGCTTTCTTT. It is translated as CASSPNSGYTEAFF. The rearrangement joins TRBV14 to TRBJ1-1; D perhaps matches TRBD1 (5 bases). The germline V gene encodes CDR1 SGHDN and CDR2 FVKESK. The ends were cut back, 4 bases at V and 3 bases at J, with 12 bases in the middle. CDR3 size: 14 residues.

This clonotype showed up many times. The V gene is TRBV27, the J gene TRBJ2-7; D gene uncertain. V was cut by 5 bases and J by 0 bases, with 8 bases left in between. From germline, CDR1 is MNHEY and CDR2 SMNVEV (reference sequence). This CDR3 region has 13 residues. CDR3 in amino acids: CASSTRHSYEQYF. The DNA for the CDR3 is TGTGCCAGCAGTACCCGCCACTCCTACGAGCAGTACTTC.

Note on this clonotype: With a much larger clone just one base away, this may be a read error. The J gene is TRBJ2-1, the V gene TRBV30; TRBD1 is a possible D gene (6 bases). The CDR3 consists of 12 residues. In germline, CDR1 is GTSNPN, CDR2 SVGIG (reference sequence). V was cut by 5 bases and J by 10 bases, with 15 bases left in between. CDR3 residues: CAWGWGPGEQFF. CDR3 nucleotides: TGTGCCTGGGGATGGGGGCCAGGCGAGCAGTTCTTC.

This clonotype was recorded at least ten times. The CDR3 nucleotides are TGTGCCAGCAGTCCCCCTGGCGGGAGGAGATACGAGCAGTACTTC. Protein product: CASSPPGGRRYEQYF. The chain recombines TRBV28 with TRBJ2-7; 8 bases are a match to TRBD2. The CDR3 is 15 amino acids. J gave up 4 bases and V 5 bases, and 10 bases lay outside the gene matches. Germline V gene sequence: CDR1 MDHEN, CDR2 SYDVKM.

The chain employs TRBV6-2 or TRBV6-3 and TRBJ1-2, with 9 nucleotides matching TRBD1. V lost 6 bases to trimming and J lost 5 bases; unmatched junction nucleotides: 10. Germline V gene sequence: CDR1 MNHEY, CDR2 SVGEGT. The CDR3 has 15 residues. DNA of the CDR3: TGTGCCAGCAGACCCCCTGGGACAGGGAATTATGGCTACACCTTC. The encoded protein is CASRPPGTGNYGYTF.

CDR3 protein: CASSFSGDLPGTQYF. DNA for the CDR3: TGTGCCAGCAGTTTTTCAGGGGATCTACCCGGGACCCAGTACTTC. J is TRBJ2-5 and V is TRBV28; weak D call: TRBD1 (6 bases). V lost 3 bases and J lost 7, with 18 bases in between. The germline gives CDR1 MDHEN, CDR2 SYDVKM. The CDR3 has 15 amino acids.